The T cell receptor (beta chain) under discussion was sequenced for a study of human T cells and chemical hapten exposure. Study at large: Per-sample TCR yield variation was attributed mainly to small pooled library volume differences.

This clonotype showed up many times. Its antigen is unknown. Whole-study results and caveats: There was no change with DPC sensitization in TCRs above 1 in 1000 frequency.

The CDR3 runs 14 residues. Germline assignment: CDR1 GTSNPN and CDR2 SVGIG (reference sequence). V was pared by 4 bases and J by 0 bases, with 10 bases between. As the library was built, unique molecular identifiers were attached to individual cDNA molecules. TCRdb processed the 5' RACE reads anew with MiXCR; each CDR3 protein has one entry. The profile shows 130,000 or so distinct CDR3 sequences, 4.1% of them singletons. Sequencing started from total RNA isolated from unfractionated whole blood. The V call is TRBV30, the J call TRBJ1-3; D unresolved. This clonotype originated in a female donor in good health. CDR3 amino acids: CAWKDGRSGNTIYF. The DNA of the CDR3 is TGTGCCTGGAAGGACGGACGCTCTGGAAACACCATATATTTT.